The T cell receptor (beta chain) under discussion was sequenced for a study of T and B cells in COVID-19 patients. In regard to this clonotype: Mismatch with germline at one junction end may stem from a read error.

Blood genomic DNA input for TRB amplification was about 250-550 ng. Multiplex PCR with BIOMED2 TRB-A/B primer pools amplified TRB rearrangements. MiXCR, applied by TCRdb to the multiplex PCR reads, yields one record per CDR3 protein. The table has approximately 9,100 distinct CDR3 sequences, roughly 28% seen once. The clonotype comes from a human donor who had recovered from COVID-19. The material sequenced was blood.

The chain's CDR3 is CASSPRGGEETQYF. The CDR3 DNA sequence: TGCGCCAGCAGCCCCCGGGGTGGTGAAGAGACCCAGTACTTC. The chain combines TRBV5-6 with TRBJ2-5, with D maybe TRBD2 (5 bases). Germline CDR1 is SGHDT and CDR2 is YYEEEE. The CDR3 is 14 residues long.